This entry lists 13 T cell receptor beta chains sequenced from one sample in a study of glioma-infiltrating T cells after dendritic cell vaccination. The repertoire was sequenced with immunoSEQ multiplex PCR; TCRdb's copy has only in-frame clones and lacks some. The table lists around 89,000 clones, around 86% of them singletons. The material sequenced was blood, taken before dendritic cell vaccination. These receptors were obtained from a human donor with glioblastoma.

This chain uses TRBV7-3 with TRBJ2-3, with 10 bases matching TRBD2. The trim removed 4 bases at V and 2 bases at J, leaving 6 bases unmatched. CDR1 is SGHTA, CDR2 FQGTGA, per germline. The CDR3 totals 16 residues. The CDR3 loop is CASSSKAGGPTDTQYF. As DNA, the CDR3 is TGTGCCAGCAGCTCGAAAGCGGGGGGGCCCACAGATACGCAGTATTTT.

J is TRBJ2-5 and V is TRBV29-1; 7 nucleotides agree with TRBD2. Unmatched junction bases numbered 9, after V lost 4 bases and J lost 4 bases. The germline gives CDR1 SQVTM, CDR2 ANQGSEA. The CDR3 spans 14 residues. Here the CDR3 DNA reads TGCAGCGTTGGTGCGGGTTTAGCGGGAGAGACCCAGTACTTC. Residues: CSVGAGLAGETQYF.

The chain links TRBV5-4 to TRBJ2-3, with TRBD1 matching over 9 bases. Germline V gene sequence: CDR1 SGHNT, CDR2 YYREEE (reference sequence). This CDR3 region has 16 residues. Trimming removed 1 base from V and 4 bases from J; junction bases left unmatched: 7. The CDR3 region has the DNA TGTGCCAGCAGCTTGCTCGGACAGGGGTTGCCAGATACGCAGTATTTT. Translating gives CASSLLGQGLPDTQYF.

As DNA, the CDR3 is TGTGCCAGTAGGAATCCCAGCGGGACTTCTGGGGCCAACGTCCTGACTTTC. Protein product: CASRNPSGTSGANVLTF. The V gene is TRBV19, the J gene TRBJ2-6; 7 nucleotides agree with TRBD2. J was trimmed by 1 base and V by 6 bases; bases with no gene match: 9. The CDR3 is 17 amino acids. CDR1 is LNHDA and CDR2 is SQIVND in the germline V gene (reference sequence).

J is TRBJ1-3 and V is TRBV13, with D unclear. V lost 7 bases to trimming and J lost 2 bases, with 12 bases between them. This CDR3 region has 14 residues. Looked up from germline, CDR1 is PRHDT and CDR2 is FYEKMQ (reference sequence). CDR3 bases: TGTGCCAGCACAACGGCGGGTACTGGAAACACCATATATTTT. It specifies CASTTAGTGNTIYF.

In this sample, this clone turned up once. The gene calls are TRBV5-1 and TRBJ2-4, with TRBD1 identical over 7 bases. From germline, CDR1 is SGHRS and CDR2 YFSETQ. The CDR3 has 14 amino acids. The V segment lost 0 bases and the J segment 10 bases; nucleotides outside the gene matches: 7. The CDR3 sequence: CASSLARTGGIQYF. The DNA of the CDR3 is TGCGCCAGCAGCTTGGCCAGGACAGGAGGTATTCAGTACTTC.

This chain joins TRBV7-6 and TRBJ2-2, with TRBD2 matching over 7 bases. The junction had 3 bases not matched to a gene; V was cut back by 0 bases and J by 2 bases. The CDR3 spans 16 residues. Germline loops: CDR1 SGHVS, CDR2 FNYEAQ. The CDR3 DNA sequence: TGTGCCAGCAGCTTAGCGAGCGGGACTAACACCGGGGAGCTGTTTTTT. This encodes CASSLASGTNTGELFF.

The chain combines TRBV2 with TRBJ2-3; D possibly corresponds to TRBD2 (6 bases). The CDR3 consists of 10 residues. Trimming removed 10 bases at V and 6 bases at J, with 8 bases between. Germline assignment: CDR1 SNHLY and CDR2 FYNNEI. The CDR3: CATGRDTQYF. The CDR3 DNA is TGTGCCACTGGGAGGGATACGCAGTATTTT. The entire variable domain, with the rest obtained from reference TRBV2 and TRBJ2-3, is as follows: EPEVTQTPSHQVTQMGQEVILRCVPISNHLYFYWYRQILGQKVEFLVSFYNNEISEKSEIFDDQFSVERPDGSNFTLKIRSTKLEDSAMYFCATGRDTQYFGPGTRLTVL.

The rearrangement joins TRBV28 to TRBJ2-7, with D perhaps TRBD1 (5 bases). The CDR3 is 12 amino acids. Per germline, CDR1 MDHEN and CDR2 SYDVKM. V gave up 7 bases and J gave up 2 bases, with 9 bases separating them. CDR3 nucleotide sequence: TGTGCCAGCAACGAGGACACCTACGAGCAGTACTTC. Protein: CASNEDTYEQYF.

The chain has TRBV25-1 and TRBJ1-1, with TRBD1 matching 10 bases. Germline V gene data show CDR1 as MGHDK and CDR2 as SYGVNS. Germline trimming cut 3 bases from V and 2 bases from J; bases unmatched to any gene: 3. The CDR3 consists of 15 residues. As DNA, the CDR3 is TGTGCCAGCAGTGACCCGACAGGGGGCAACACTGAAGCTTTCTTT. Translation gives CASSDPTGGNTEAFF.

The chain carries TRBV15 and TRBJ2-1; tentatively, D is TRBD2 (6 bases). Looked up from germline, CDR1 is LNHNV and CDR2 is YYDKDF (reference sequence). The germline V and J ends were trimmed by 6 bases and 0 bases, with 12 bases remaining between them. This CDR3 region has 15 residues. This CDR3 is CATSYVADSYNEQFF. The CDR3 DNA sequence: TGTGCCACCAGTTATGTAGCGGACTCCTACAATGAGCAGTTCTTC.

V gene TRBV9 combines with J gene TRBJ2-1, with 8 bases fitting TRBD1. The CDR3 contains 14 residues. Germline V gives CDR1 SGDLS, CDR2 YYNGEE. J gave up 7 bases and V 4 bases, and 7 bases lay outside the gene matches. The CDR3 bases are TGTGCCAGCAGCCCTCGAACAGGGGGGAATGAGCAGTTCTTC. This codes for CASSPRTGGNEQFF.

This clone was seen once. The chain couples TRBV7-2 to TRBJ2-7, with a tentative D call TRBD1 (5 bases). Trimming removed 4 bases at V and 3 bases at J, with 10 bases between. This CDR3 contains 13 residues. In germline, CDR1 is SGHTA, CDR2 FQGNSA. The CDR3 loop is CASSWTPNYEQYF. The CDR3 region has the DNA TGTGCCAGCAGCTGGACACCTAACTACGAGCAGTACTTC.